These 27 T cell receptor beta chains came from one sample sequenced in a study of shared T cell receptors in the human thymus. This table comes from immunoSEQ multiplex PCR, and its TCRdb copy is limited to in-frame clones, with some not included. The profile shows about 660,000 clones, 88% of them singletons. This sample also appeared in a second study, on human thymus T cells.

Sequencing input: thymocytes. All receptors derive from a boy under two years old with a congenital heart defect.

J is TRBJ2-3 and V is TRBV7-9; D call uncertain. The germline V and J ends were trimmed by 6 bases and 1 base, with 5 bases remaining between them. CDR3 size: 12 residues. The V gene's germline CDR1 is SEHNR and CDR2 FQNEAQ (reference sequence). The CDR3 sequence is CASSPGTDTQYF. As DNA, the CDR3 is TGTGCCAGCAGTCCGGGCACAGATACGCAGTATTTT.

The chain employs TRBV28 and TRBJ2-7; tentatively, D is TRBD1 (5 bases). Trimming cost V 5 bases and J 4 bases, with 12 bases left between them. Germline V gives CDR1 MDHEN, CDR2 SYDVKM. This CDR3 region has 13 residues. The CDR3 nucleotides are TGTGCCAGCAGTGGGGCAACGAATTACGAGCAGTACTTC. It encodes CASSGATNYEQYF.

This chain uses TRBV18 with TRBJ2-1; D uncertain. Deletions cut 3 bases from V and 4 bases from J, with 10 bases between. Germline V CDR1 and CDR2: KGHSH, LQKENI. The CDR3 totals 14 residues. CDR3 sequence (DNA): TGTGCCAGCTCACCGCTTTCCGGGTACAATGAGCAGTTCTTC. It codes for CASSPLSGYNEQFF.

This clone was detected once. The sample has other DNA sequences that encode this CDR3 too. The chain joins TRBV27 to TRBJ2-7; 10 nucleotides line up with TRBD1. The CDR3 is 15 amino acids. The V segment lost 2 bases and the J segment 2 bases; nucleotides outside the gene matches: 3. Germline V lookup: CDR1 MNHEY, CDR2 SMNVEV (reference sequence). CDR3 in amino acids: CASSLGQGGPYEQYF. The CDR3 region has the DNA TGTGCCAGCAGTTTAGGACAGGGGGGGCCCTACGAGCAGTACTTC.

The CDR3 is CASSQEGGGRAGGETQYF. CDR3 nucleotides: TGCGCCAGCAGCCAAGAGGGGGGCGGGAGGGCCGGGGGAGAGACCCAGTACTTC. The gene calls are TRBV4-3 and TRBJ2-5, with TRBD2 identical over 9 bases. CDR3 size: 18 residues. Unmatched junction bases numbered 12, after V lost 0 bases and J lost 4 bases. The germline V gene encodes CDR1 LGHNA and CDR2 YSLEER.

The chain carries TRBV2 and TRBJ2-5, with D perhaps TRBD2 (7 bases). V dropped 4 bases and J dropped 0 bases, with 18 bases sitting between them. The CDR3 runs 17 residues. Germline V gene data show CDR1 as SNHLY and CDR2 as FYNNEI. CDR3 bases: TGTGCCAGCAGTGGAGGGGGGGAGGTGAGGTACCAAGAGACCCAGTACTTC. Translating gives CASSGGGEVRYQETQYF.

The sample holds a few counts of this clone. This chain joins TRBV11-2 and TRBJ2-7, with D perhaps TRBD2 (7 bases). Germline CDR1 reads SGHAT; CDR2 reads FQNNGV. The ends were cut back, 9 bases at V and 3 bases at J, with 18 bases in the middle. This CDR3 contains 14 residues. CDR3 protein: CASRGTKRIYEQYF. The CDR3 region has the DNA TGTGCCAGTAGGGGGACTAAGCGGATCTACGAGCAGTACTTC.

This clone turned up a few times. This chain connects TRBV15 to TRBJ2-5; 7 bases are shared with TRBD2. This CDR3 is 11 amino acids long. V trimming: 9 bases; J trimming: 4 bases; junction bases outside the gene matches: 2. The germline gives CDR1 LNHNV, CDR2 YYDKDF (reference sequence). The CDR3 nucleotides read TGTGCCACGACTAGCTCAGAGACCCAGTACTTC. This codes for CATTSSETQYF. Full variable domain (outside the CDR3, taken from reference TRBV15 and TRBJ2-5): DAMVIQNPRYQVTQFGKPVTLSCSQTLNHNVMYWYQQKSSQAPKLLFHYYDKDFNNEADTPDNFQSRRPNTSFCFLDIRSPGLGDTAMYLCATTSSETQYFGPGTRLLVL.

V and J are TRBV28 and TRBJ2-1, with a tentative D call TRBD1 (7 bases). The CDR3 consists of 12 residues. Trimming cost V 6 bases and J 10 bases, with 13 bases left between them. The germline gives CDR1 MDHEN, CDR2 SYDVKM. CDR3 in amino acids: CASRAGQNEQFF. For the CDR3, the DNA is TGTGCCAGCAGGGCGGGACAGAACGAGCAGTTCTTC.

The CDR3 reads CASSSRGTNEKLFF. CDR3 DNA sequence: TGTGCCAGTAGTAGTAGGGGGACTAATGAAAAACTGTTTTTT. The chain employs TRBV19 and TRBJ1-4, with D maybe TRBD1 (6 bases). The CDR3 extends over 14 amino acids. In germline, CDR1 is LNHDA, CDR2 SQIVND (reference sequence). V was pared by 4 bases and J by 2 bases, with 8 bases between.

This chain joins TRBV30 and TRBJ2-1; D possibly corresponds to TRBD1 (5 bases). This CDR3 spans 14 amino acids. With 0 bases removed from V and 2 bases from J, the gap between germline ends came to 8 bases. In germline, CDR1 is GTSNPN, CDR2 SVGIG (reference sequence). Here the CDR3 reads CAWSVQAPYNEQFF. The CDR3 bases are TGTGCCTGGAGTGTACAGGCCCCCTACAATGAGCAGTTCTTC.

The CDR3 DNA follows: TGCAGTGCCGCGAACTATGGCTACACCTTC. Protein: CSAANYGYTF. This chain links TRBV20-1 with TRBJ1-2; D uncertain. CDR1 is DFQATT and CDR2 is SNEGSKA in the germline V gene (reference sequence). Trimming stripped 6 bases from V and 2 bases from J, with 4 bases between. The CDR3 contains 10 residues.

The chain combines TRBV30 with TRBJ2-3, with TRBD2 matching over 11 bases. The CDR3 sequence is 15 residues long. The germline V gene has CDR1 GTSNPN and CDR2 SVGIG (reference sequence). The V and J ends lost 2 bases and 4 bases, in that order; junction bases with no gene match: 5. The CDR3, as DNA: TGTGCCTGGAGTCGACTAGCGGGATCACCAGATACGCAGTATTTT. It specifies CAWSRLAGSPDTQYF.

The genes are TRBV14 and TRBJ2-5; D ambiguous. Germline V gene lookup returns CDR1 SGHDN and CDR2 FVKESK. V dropped 1 base and J dropped 5 bases, with 11 bases sitting between them. CDR3 length equals 14 residues. CDR3 sequence reads: CASSQAPGWETQYF. The CDR3 DNA is TGTGCCAGCAGCCAAGCTCCAGGCTGGGAGACCCAGTACTTC.

CDR3 sequence: CAWSVRLAGGPSSTDTQYF. The CDR3 nucleotides are TGTGCCTGGAGTGTAAGACTAGCGGGAGGCCCCTCTAGCACAGATACGCAGTATTTT. The rearrangement uses TRBV30 and TRBJ2-3; 13 bases align to TRBD2. Trimming at V came to 0 bases and at J to 0 bases, leaving 9 bases not matched to a gene. Germline V lookup: CDR1 GTSNPN, CDR2 SVGIG (reference sequence). The CDR3 has 19 amino acids.

V is TRBV5-6 and J is TRBJ2-3; D is unclear. Trimming left V 4 bases short and J 3 bases short, with 6 bases between. The CDR3 totals 12 residues. Germline loops: CDR1 SGHDT, CDR2 YYEEEE. The chain's CDR3 is CASSTRTDTQYF. The CDR3 region has the DNA TGTGCCAGCAGCACCCGGACAGATACGCAGTATTTT. The full variable domain, in which reference TRBV5-6 and TRBJ2-3 provide the parts outside the CDR3, is DAGVTQSPTHLIKTRGQQVTLRCSPKSGHDTVSWYQQALGQGPQFIFQYYEEEERQRGNFPDRFSGHQFPNYSSELNVNALLLGDSALYLCASSTRTDTQYFGPGTRLTVL.

This chain links TRBV7-9 with TRBJ2-7, with D perhaps matching TRBD2 (5 bases). From germline, CDR1 is SEHNR and CDR2 FQNEAQ (reference sequence). The CDR3 runs to 17 residues. V dropped 5 bases and J dropped 2 bases, with 22 bases sitting between them. The CDR3, as DNA: TGTGCCAGCAGCCCCAATTTCAACGGGGAAATGCCCTACGAGCAGTACTTC. Translated, it gives CASSPNFNGEMPYEQYF. Supplemented by reference TRBV7-9 and TRBJ2-7, the full variable domain reads DTGVSQNPRHKITKRGQNVTFRCDPISEHNRLYWYRQTLGQGPEFLTYFQNEAQLEKSRLLSDRFSAERPKGSFSTLEIQRTEQGDSAMYLCASSPNFNGEMPYEQYFGPGTRLTVT.

V and J are TRBV20-1 and TRBJ1-1; no definite D call. The germline V and J ends were trimmed by 0 bases and 6 bases, with 5 bases remaining between them. Germline CDR1 DFQATT, CDR2 SNEGSKA (reference sequence). The CDR3 has 11 residues. In nucleotides, the CDR3 is TGCAGTGCTAGAGATACAGCTGAAGCTTTCTTT. Its protein product is CSARDTAEAFF.

The table lists this clone with a count of one. The rearrangement links TRBV28 to TRBJ2-7; 11 bases are shared with TRBD1. This CDR3 spans 17 amino acids. Losses at the gene ends were 2 bases for V and 6 bases for J; bases not matched to a gene: 12. The germline V gene has CDR1 MDHEN and CDR2 SYDVKM. CDR3 nucleotides: TGTGCCAGCAGTTTACCGCCCCGAGGACAGGGGGCGCGCGAGCAGTACTTC. This gives the protein CASSLPPRGQGAREQYF.

The chain employs TRBV12-5 and TRBJ2-2, with 7 bases fitting TRBD2. CDR3 length: 20 amino acids. In germline, CDR1 is LGHNT, CDR2 FRNRAP. J lost 2 bases, V lost 2 bases, and 17 bases had no gene match. As DNA, the CDR3 is TGTGCTAGTGGTTTGCCCCTAACACCTCCGGGACTACCCAACACCGGGGAGCTGTTTTTT. Protein sequence: CASGLPLTPPGLPNTGELFF.

The chain uses TRBV11-2 and TRBJ2-5; 7 bases align to TRBD2. The CDR3 is 13 residues long. CDR1 is SGHAT, CDR2 FQNNGV, per germline. The V segment lost 3 bases and the J segment 4 bases; nucleotides outside the gene matches: 2. The CDR3 DNA follows: TGTGCCAGCAGCTTCGGCGGGAGAGAGACCCAGTACTTC. Protein product: CASSFGGRETQYF.

The CDR3 coding sequence is TGTGCCAGCAGTTTACCCACGCGGGAGGCGTACAATGAGCAGTTCTTC. Residues: CASSLPTREAYNEQFF. V usage is TRBV28 and J usage is TRBJ2-1, with 8 positions matching TRBD2. The length of the CDR3 is 16 residues. J was trimmed by 4 bases and V by 2 bases; bases with no gene match: 7. The germline V gene encodes CDR1 MDHEN and CDR2 SYDVKM.

The chain recombines TRBV28 with TRBJ2-5, with 9 nucleotides matching TRBD2. The CDR3 contains 14 residues. Trimming removed 2 bases from V and 2 bases from J; junction bases left unmatched: 0. In germline, CDR1 is MDHEN, CDR2 SYDVKM. CDR3 coding DNA: TGTGCCAGCAGTTTAACTAGCGGGCAAGAGACCCAGTACTTC. Protein product: CASSLTSGQETQYF.

This chain uses TRBV5-4 with TRBJ2-7; 16 positions match TRBD2. V gave up 2 bases and J gave up 3 bases; unmatched junction bases: 11. Germline CDR1 reads SGHNT; CDR2 reads YYREEE (reference sequence). This CDR3 is 19 amino acids long. CDR3 bases: TGTGCCAGCAGCTTACCCGGGACTAGCGGGAGGGGCCCTGACTACGAGCAGTACTTC. It specifies CASSLPGTSGRGPDYEQYF.

The chain links TRBV10-3 to TRBJ1-1; D unresolved. Germline V lookup: CDR1 ENHRY, CDR2 SYGVKD. The CDR3 contains 15 residues. Deletions cut 0 bases from V and 0 bases from J, with 8 bases between. The CDR3 nucleotides read TGTGCCATCAGTGAGTCTGGCACCCTGAACACTGAAGCTTTCTTT. This codes for CAISESGTLNTEAFF.

The J gene is TRBJ2-3, the V gene TRBV7-6; 7 nucleotides line up with TRBD2. The germline CDR1 and CDR2 sequences are SGHVS and FNYEAQ. CDR3 length equals 19 residues. J gave up 0 bases and V 1 base, and 13 bases lay outside the gene matches. CDR3 sequence (DNA): TGTGCCAGCAGCTTAGGAATGGGGCGGGAGCACGGTAGCACAGATACGCAGTATTTT. Translation gives CASSLGMGREHGSTDTQYF.

The chain carries TRBV4-2 and TRBJ2-3; a weak D match, TRBD2 (5 bases). From germline, CDR1 is LGHNA and CDR2 YNFKEQ. Trimming took off 6 bases at V and 2 bases at J, with 18 bases between the two ends. The CDR3 runs 16 residues. In DNA form, the CDR3 reads TGTGCCAGCAGTCTAAGCACGAGCGGCCCCACAGATACGCAGTATTTT. This gives the protein CASSLSTSGPTDTQYF.